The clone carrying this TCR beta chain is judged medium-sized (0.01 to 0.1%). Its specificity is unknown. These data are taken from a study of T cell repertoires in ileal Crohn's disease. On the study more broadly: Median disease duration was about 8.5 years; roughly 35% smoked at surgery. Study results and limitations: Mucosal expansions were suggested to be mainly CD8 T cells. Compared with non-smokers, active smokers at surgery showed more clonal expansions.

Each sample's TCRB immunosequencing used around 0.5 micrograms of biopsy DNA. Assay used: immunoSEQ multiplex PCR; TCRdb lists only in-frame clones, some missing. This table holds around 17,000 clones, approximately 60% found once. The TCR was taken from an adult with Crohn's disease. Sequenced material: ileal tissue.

DNA for the CDR3: TGTGCCAGCAGCCTAGAGGGCAGGGTGGGTGAAATCGACAATGAGCAGTTCTTC. It translates to CASSLEGRVGEIDNEQFF. The V gene is TRBV7-2, the J gene TRBJ2-1, with D perhaps being TRBD1 or TRBD2 (5 bases each). Trimming removed 5 bases from V and 5 bases from J, with 25 bases in between. Germline V lookup: CDR1 SGHTA, CDR2 FQGNSA. The CDR3 is made up of 18 amino acids.